The clone carrying this T cell receptor beta chain was observed many times. Its matching antigen is unknown. TCRdb itself ran the PCR reads through MiXCR, one entry per CDR3 protein. The top ten clones hold about 0.8% of a sample with nearly 650,000 distinct CDR3 sequences, about 25% of them seen once. Preparation of naive CD8 libraries involved about 17,000 to 1,100,000 sorted cells and 10%, 30% or 50% RNA. In the sort, naive CD8 T cells were defined as CD8+CD4-CCR7+CD45RA+. This record comes from a study of molecular identifiers for immune sequencing clone quantification. Study-level background: Replicate RNA came from around 18,000 or 91,000 naive CD8 cells and was split five ways, and four parts were sequenced. General observations from the study: In CMV-specific effectors, clones above 20 copies held over 97% of molecules; naive, under 1%.

The TCR was taken from a human donor in good health. Some libraries in this study had Jurkat cell RNA spiked in. Sequencing used naive CD8+ T cells from blood, with Jurkat cell RNA spiked in. Regarding subset: FACS-sorted CD8+CD4-CCR7+CD45RA+ naive T cells.

CDR3 DNA sequence: TGTGCCACCAGTGGAGGCAATGAGCAGTTCTTC. It codes for CATSGGNEQFF. V usage is TRBV24-1 and J usage is TRBJ2-1; D not certain. The CDR3 contains 11 residues. Per germline, CDR1 KGHDR and CDR2 SFDVKD. Trimming cost V 5 bases and J 6 bases, with 4 bases left between them.